The rows below give T cell receptor beta chains drawn from one sample of a study of blood T cell repertoires in COVID-19. The assay was immunoSEQ multiplex PCR, and TCRdb's table has in-frame clones only and misses some. The profile covers under 200,000 clones, with roughly 91% appearing a single time and around 6% taken by the ten largest. What was sequenced was peripheral blood. The receptors here all came from a man aged 40-49 years with active or convalescent COVID-19. CDR3s include the opening cysteine and the closing phenylalanine or tryptophan. A D gene is named only where the DNA matches it firmly. The listing skips clone size in some rows; elsewhere it reads once, few, many or a size class.

D: NA
V: TRBV18
J: TRBJ2-7
size: NA
CDR3: CASSPGPGPAYEQYF
DNA: TGTGCCAGCTCACCAGGGCCAGGGCCTGCCTACGAGCAGTACTTC

D: NA
V: TRBV27
J: TRBJ2-7
size: NA
CDR3: CASSFVGAYREQYF
DNA: TGTGCCAGCAGTTTTGTCGGAGCTTACCGCGAGCAGTACTTC

D: NA
V: TRBV2
J: TRBJ1-2
size: NA
CDR3: CASSGRVRDGYTF
DNA: TGTGCCAGCAGTGGGAGAGTGCGAGATGGCTACACCTTC

D: TRBD2
V: TRBV18
J: TRBJ2-1
size: once
CDR3: CASSPSSGMSSYNEQFF
DNA: TGTGCCAGCTCACCCTCTAGCGGGATGAGCTCCTACAATGAGCAGTTCTTC

D: NA
V: TRBV20-1
J: TRBJ1-2
size: NA
CDR3: CSARRGYTF
DNA: TGCAGTGCTAGGCGTGGCTACACCTTC

D: NA
V: TRBV6-6
J: TRBJ1-1
size: NA
CDR3: CASSSGNGAEAFF
DNA: TGTGCCAGCAGTTCCGGGAACGGGGCTGAAGCTTTCTTT

D: TRBD1
V: TRBV29-1
J: TRBJ1-4
size: few
CDR3: CSVALGTVSGKLFF
DNA: TGCAGCGTCGCCCTAGGGACAGTTAGCGGAAAACTGTTTTTT

D: TRBD2
V: TRBV7-9
J: TRBJ2-7
size: few
CDR3: CASSSSGRPSYEQYF
DNA: TGTGCCAGCAGCTCTAGCGGGAGGCCCTCCTACGAGCAGTACTTC

D: TRBD2
V: TRBV27
J: TRBJ2-3
size: NA
CDR3: CASSFRGLAGVLDTQYF
DNA: TGTGCCAGCAGTTTCCGGGGACTAGCGGGAGTTCTAGATACGCAGTATTTT

D: TRBD2
V: TRBV11-2
J: TRBJ2-5
size: NA
CDR3: CASSLLPPGLAGQETQYF
DNA: TGTGCCAGCAGCTTACTACCCCCGGGGCTAGCGGGGCAAGAGACCCAGTACTTC

D: TRBD1
V: TRBV18
J: TRBJ1-1
size: NA
CDR3: CASSNGQGGTEAFF
DNA: TGTGCCAGCTCTAACGGACAGGGAGGTACTGAAGCTTTCTTT

D: NA
V: TRBV12-5
J: TRBJ2-3
size: NA
CDR3: CASGLVRRGTDTQYF
DNA: TGTGCTAGTGGTTTGGTAAGGAGGGGTACAGATACGCAGTATTTT

D: NA
V: TRBV5-1
J: TRBJ2-7
size: NA
CDR3: CASTRDTLYEQYF
DNA: TGCGCCAGCACTCGGGACACCCTCTACGAGCAGTACTTC

D: NA
V: TRBV29-1
J: TRBJ1-1
size: NA
CDR3: CSALPGAGSNTEAFF
DNA: TGCAGCGCCCTCCCTGGTGCAGGCTCTAACACTGAAGCTTTCTTT

D: TRBD2
V: TRBV19
J: TRBJ2-3
size: NA
CDR3: CASNNGGGRADTQYF
DNA: TGTGCCAGTAATAATGGTGGCGGGAGGGCTGATACGCAGTATTTT

D: TRBD2
V: TRBV19
J: TRBJ2-1
size: NA
CDR3: CASSPSGMGRNEQFF
DNA: TGTGCCAGTAGCCCCAGCGGGATGGGGCGGAATGAGCAGTTCTTC

D: TRBD2
V: TRBV13
J: TRBJ2-7
size: NA
CDR3: CASSSERGAEQYF
DNA: TGTGCCAGCAGCTCGGAGCGGGGAGCTGAGCAGTACTTC

D: NA
V: TRBV7-2
J: TRBJ1-6
size: NA
CDR3: CASSLAQGYNSPLHF
DNA: TGTGCCAGCAGCTTAGCGCAGGGGTATAATTCACCCCTCCACTTT

D: TRBD2
V: TRBV5-1
J: TRBJ2-1
size: once
CDR3: CASSGGLAGGGVVVDEQFF
DNA: TGCGCCAGCAGTGGGGGACTAGCGGGAGGCGGGGTCGTCGTGGATGAGCAGTTCTTC

D: NA
V: TRBV28
J: TRBJ1-4
size: NA
CDR3: CASSLAGFEKLFF
DNA: TGTGCCAGCAGTTTAGCAGGTTTTGAAAAACTGTTTTTT

D: TRBD2
V: TRBV19
J: TRBJ2-5
size: NA
CDR3: CASSTQVSGRAIQLQETQYF
DNA: TGTGCCAGTAGTACTCAGGTTAGCGGGAGGGCCATACAGTTACAAGAGACCCAGTACTTC

D: NA
V: TRBV2
J: TRBJ1-2
size: NA
CDR3: CASNQGGTYGYTF
DNA: TGTGCCAGTAACCAGGGAGGTACCTATGGCTACACCTTC

D: TRBD1
V: TRBV5-1
J: TRBJ1-1
size: NA
CDR3: CASSLGGTANTEAFF
DNA: TGCGCCAGCAGCTTGGGAGGGACAGCGAACACTGAAGCTTTCTTT

D: NA
V: TRBV25-1
J: TRBJ2-1
size: NA
CDR3: CASSVEQGRWNEQFF
DNA: TGTGCCAGCAGTGTAGAGCAGGGGCGGTGGAATGAGCAGTTCTTC

D: TRBD2
V: TRBV6-5
J: TRBJ2-5
size: NA
CDR3: CASINRGEETQYF
DNA: TGTGCCAGCATCAACCGGGGGGAAGAGACCCAGTACTTC

D: NA
V: TRBV20-1
J: TRBJ1-2
size: few
CDR3: CSGEGIYGYTF
DNA: TGCAGTGGGGAGGGGATCTATGGCTACACCTTC

D: TRBD2
V: TRBV28
J: TRBJ2-5
size: NA
CDR3: CASSFPELAAETQYF
DNA: TGTGCCAGCAGTTTTCCTGAGCTAGCGGCAGAGACCCAGTACTTC

D: TRBD1
V: TRBV19
J: TRBJ1-2
size: NA
CDR3: CASGQGAGGYTF
DNA: TGTGCCAGCGGACAGGGGGCAGGTGGCTACACCTTC

D: NA
V: TRBV7-2
J: TRBJ2-2
size: once
CDR3: CASSPSGRTTNTGELFF
DNA: TGTGCCAGCAGCCCAAGCGGGCGTACGACGAACACCGGGGAGCTGTTTTTT

D: NA
V: TRBV19
J: TRBJ2-1
size: NA
CDR3: CASGMQGLEQFF
DNA: TGTGCCAGTGGGATGCAGGGGCTGGAGCAGTTCTTC

D: NA
V: TRBV5-1
J: TRBJ2-7
size: NA
CDR3: CASSLVLGAYEQYF
DNA: TGCGCCAGCAGCTTGGTTTTAGGAGCCTACGAGCAGTACTTC

D: NA
V: TRBV7-2
J: TRBJ1-5
size: once
CDR3: CASSPWGGNQPQHF
DNA: TGTGCCAGCAGCCCCTGGGGGGGCAATCAGCCCCAGCATTTT

D: NA
V: TRBV18
J: TRBJ2-5
size: NA
CDR3: CASSLDSYGGYQETQYF
DNA: TGTGCCAGCTCACTCGATTCGTATGGGGGGTACCAAGAGACCCAGTACTTC

D: TRBD1
V: TRBV2
J: TRBJ1-2
size: NA
CDR3: CARGGIDYGYTF
DNA: TGTGCCAGAGGGGGCATAGACTATGGCTACACCTTC

D: NA
V: TRBV5-1
J: TRBJ2-3
size: once
CDR3: CASSIGRGTDTDTQYF
DNA: TGCGCCAGCAGCATAGGACGGGGGACCGACACAGATACGCAGTATTTT

D: TRBD2
V: TRBV4-2
J: TRBJ2-5
size: NA
CDR3: CASSQAGTSGGQETQYF
DNA: TGTGCCAGCAGCCAGGCCGGGACTAGCGGGGGCCAAGAGACCCAGTACTTC

D: TRBD1
V: TRBV5-1
J: TRBJ1-1
size: NA
CDR3: CASSSFAGGGWNTEAFF
DNA: TGCGCCAGCAGCTCATTTGCAGGGGGCGGTTGGAACACTGAAGCTTTCTTT

D: TRBD2
V: TRBV7-8
J: TRBJ2-3
size: NA
CDR3: CASSLAGEGRERNTQYF
DNA: TGTGCCAGCAGCTTAGCGGGGGAGGGAAGGGAGAGGAATACGCAGTATTTT

D: TRBD1
V: TRBV15
J: TRBJ2-3
size: NA
CDR3: CATSRDRGSTDTQYF
DNA: TGTGCCACCAGCCGGGACAGGGGGAGCACAGATACGCAGTATTTT

D: TRBD2
V: TRBV6-5
J: TRBJ2-1
size: NA
CDR3: CASSYSQRESREQFF
DNA: TGTGCCAGCAGTTACTCCCAGCGGGAGTCTCGGGAGCAGTTCTTC

D: NA
V: TRBV6-5
J: TRBJ1-1
size: NA
CDR3: CASTVGGTNTEAFF
DNA: TGTGCCAGCACAGTCGGGGGAACGAACACTGAAGCTTTCTTT

D: NA
V: TRBV19
J: TRBJ2-2
size: NA
CDR3: CASTGGVWTGELFF
DNA: TGTGCCAGTACGGGGGGCGTATGGACCGGGGAGCTGTTTTTT

D: TRBD2
V: TRBV5-1
J: TRBJ2-3
size: NA
CDR3: CASSLELGLAGGTLTDTQYF
DNA: TGCGCCAGCAGCTTGGAATTGGGACTAGCGGGGGGAACTCTCACAGATACGCAGTATTTT

D: NA
V: TRBV6-2/TRBV6-3
J: TRBJ2-1
size: once
CDR3: CASSPPRAENEQFF
DNA: TGTGCCAGCAGTCCCCCCAGGGCTGAGAATGAGCAGTTCTTC

D: TRBD1
V: TRBV12-5
J: TRBJ1-1
size: few
CDR3: CASGQTRQGFNTEAFF
DNA: TGTGCTAGTGGCCAGACCCGACAGGGGTTTAACACTGAAGCTTTCTTT

D: NA
V: TRBV28
J: TRBJ2-3
size: NA
CDR3: CASSFSGSSTDTQYF
DNA: TGTGCCAGCAGTTTTAGCGGTTCTAGCACAGATACGCAGTATTTT

D: NA
V: TRBV19
J: TRBJ1-5
size: NA
CDR3: CASGSREGQPQHF
DNA: TGTGCCAGTGGGTCCAGGGAAGGTCAGCCCCAGCATTTT